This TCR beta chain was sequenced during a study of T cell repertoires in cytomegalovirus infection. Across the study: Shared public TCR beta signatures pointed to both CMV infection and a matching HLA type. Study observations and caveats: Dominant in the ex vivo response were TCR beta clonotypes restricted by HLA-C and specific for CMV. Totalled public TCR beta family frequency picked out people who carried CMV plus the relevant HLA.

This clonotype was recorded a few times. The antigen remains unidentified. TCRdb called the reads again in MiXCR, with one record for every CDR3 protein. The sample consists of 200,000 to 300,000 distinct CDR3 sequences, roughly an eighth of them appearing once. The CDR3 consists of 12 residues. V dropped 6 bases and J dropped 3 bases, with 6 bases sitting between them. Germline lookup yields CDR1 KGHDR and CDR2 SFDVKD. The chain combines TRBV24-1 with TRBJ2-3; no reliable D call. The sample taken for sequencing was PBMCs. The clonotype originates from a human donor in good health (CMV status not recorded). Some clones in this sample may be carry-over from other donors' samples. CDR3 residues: CATSRGTDTQYF. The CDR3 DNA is TGTGCCACCAGTCGCGGAACAGATACGCAGTATTTT.